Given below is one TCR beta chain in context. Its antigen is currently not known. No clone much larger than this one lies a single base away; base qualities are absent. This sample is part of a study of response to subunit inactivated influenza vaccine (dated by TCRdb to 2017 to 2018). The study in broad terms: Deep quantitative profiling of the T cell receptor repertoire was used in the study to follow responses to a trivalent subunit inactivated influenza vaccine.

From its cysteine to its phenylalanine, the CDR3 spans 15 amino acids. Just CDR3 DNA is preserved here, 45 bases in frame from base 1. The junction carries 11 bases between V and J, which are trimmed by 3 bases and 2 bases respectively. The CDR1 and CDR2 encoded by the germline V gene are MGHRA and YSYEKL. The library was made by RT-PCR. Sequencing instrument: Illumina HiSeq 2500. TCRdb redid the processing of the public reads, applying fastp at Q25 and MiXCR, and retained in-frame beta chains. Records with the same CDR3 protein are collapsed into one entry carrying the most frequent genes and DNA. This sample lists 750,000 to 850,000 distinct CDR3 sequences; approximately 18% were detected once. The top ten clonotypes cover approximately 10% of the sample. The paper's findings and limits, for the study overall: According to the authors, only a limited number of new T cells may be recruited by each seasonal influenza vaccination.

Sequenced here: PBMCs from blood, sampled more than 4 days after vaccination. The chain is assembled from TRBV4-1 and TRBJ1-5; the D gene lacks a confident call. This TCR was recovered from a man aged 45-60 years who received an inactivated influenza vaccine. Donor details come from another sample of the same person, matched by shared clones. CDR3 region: CASSQLGLGNQPQHF. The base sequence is TGCGCCAGCAGCCAGTTAGGACTCGGCAATCAGCCCCAGCATTTT.